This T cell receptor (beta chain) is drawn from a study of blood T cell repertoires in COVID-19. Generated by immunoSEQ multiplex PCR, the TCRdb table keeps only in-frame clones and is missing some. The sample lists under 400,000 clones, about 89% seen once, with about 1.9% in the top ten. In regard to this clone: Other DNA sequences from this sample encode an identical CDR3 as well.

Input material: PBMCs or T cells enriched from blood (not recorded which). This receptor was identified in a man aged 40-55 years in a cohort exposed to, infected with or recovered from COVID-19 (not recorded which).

The CDR3 protein is CSALATYEQYF. In DNA form, the CDR3 reads TGCAGTGCGCTAGCAACCTACGAGCAGTACTTC. The chain uses TRBV20-1 and TRBJ2-7, with D perhaps matching TRBD2 (5 bases). Trimming removed 6 bases at V and 2 bases at J, with 8 bases between. The CDR3 sequence is 11 residues long. Germline V CDR1 and CDR2: DFQATT, SNEGSKA (reference sequence).